What follows are 19 T cell receptor beta chains derived from one specimen sequenced in a study of T cells in Graves' hyperthyroidism and ophthalmopathy. Amplified TCR beta CDR3 regions came from RNA transcripts. Using the HTBI primer set, a first-round RT-PCR was run on the TCR CDR3. Using its own MiXCR run on the multiplex PCR reads, TCRdb lists one record per CDR3 protein. The sample has some 620,000 distinct CDR3 sequences, under 20% seen once. The sequenced sample consisted of blood. These TCRs come from a woman in her 30s with Graves' hyperthyroidism.

This clonotype turned up a few times. V and J are TRBV20-1 and TRBJ1-1; TRBD1 aligns across 7 bases. V lost 0 bases to trimming and J lost 2 bases; unmatched junction nucleotides: 3. Germline V lookup: CDR1 DFQATT, CDR2 SNEGSKA (reference sequence). This CDR3 is 14 amino acids long. The CDR3 nucleotides are TGCAGTGCTAGAGATCAGGGGGACAACACTGAAGCTTTCTTT. It is translated as CSARDQGDNTEAFF.

This clonotype was detected ten times or more. CDR3 amino acids: CASSWATDRETQYF. In DNA, the CDR3 is TGTGCCAGCAGTTGGGCGACCGACAGAGAGACCCAGTACTTC. This chain uses TRBV28 with TRBJ2-5, with a tentative D call TRBD1 (5 bases). This CDR3 comprises 14 residues. The V and J ends lost 4 bases and 4 bases respectively, with 13 bases between them. The germline CDR1 and CDR2 sequences are MDHEN and SYDVKM. The whole variable domain, filled in from reference TRBV28 and TRBJ2-5, reads DVKVTQSSRYLVKRTGEKVFLECVQDMDHENMFWYRQDPGLGLRLIYFSYDVKMKEKGDIPEGYSVSREKKERFSLILESASTNQTSMYLCASSWATDRETQYFGPGTRLLVL.

This clonotype was observed at least ten times. The chain has TRBV3-1 and TRBJ2-1; 7 bases agree with TRBD2. The CDR3 runs to 18 residues. Per germline, CDR1 LGHDT and CDR2 YNNKEL (reference sequence). The trim removed 1 base at V and 10 bases at J, leaving 19 bases unmatched. CDR3 bases: TGTGCCAGCAGCCAAGCCGGTCCATCTAGCGGATTACAAACCGAGCAGTTCTTC. Amino acids: CASSQAGPSSGLQTEQFF.

This clonotype was seen a few times. This chain connects TRBV27 to TRBJ1-5; perhaps TRBD1 as D (6 bases). Trimming took 5 bases from V and 7 from J, leaving 12 bases between them. The CDR3 has 13 amino acids. Germline V gene sequence: CDR1 MNHEY, CDR2 SMNVEV (reference sequence). The CDR3 coding sequence is TGTGCCAGCAGTCACGCGGGGGCCCAGCCCCAGCATTTT. Protein: CASSHAGAQPQHF.

This clonotype was seen repeatedly, ten times or more. The V call is TRBV9, the J call TRBJ1-2; D unresolved. The CDR3 sequence is 14 residues long. The V end lost 4 bases, the J end lost 6 bases, and 16 bases lay between the germline ends. CDR1 is SGDLS and CDR2 is YYNGEE in the germline V gene. The CDR3 region has the DNA TGTGCCAGCAGCCCAAGTCCCGCGAGGGATGGCTACACCTTC. It encodes CASSPSPARDGYTF.

The rearrangement uses TRBV28 and TRBJ1-3; perhaps TRBD1 as D (5 bases). Looked up from germline, CDR1 is MDHEN and CDR2 is SYDVKM. Between the trimmed V and J ends, which lost 6 bases and 4 bases, there was a span of 22 bases. The CDR3 is 17 residues long. In DNA, the CDR3 is TGTGCCAGCAGCCCCCCCGGGAGGGGTCGATTCGGAAACACCATATATTTT. This sequence encodes CASSPPGRGRFGNTIYF.

This clonotype was seen a handful of times. The rearrangement links TRBV5-1 to TRBJ2-7, with D perhaps matching TRBD1 or TRBD2 (5 bases each). The CDR3 has 19 residues. The V and J ends lost 0 bases and 0 bases respectively, with 22 bases between them. The germline V gene encodes CDR1 SGHRS and CDR2 YFSETQ. For the CDR3, the DNA is TGCGCCAGCAGCTTGGGGACACTACGGGGTAGTAGGTCCTCCTACGAGCAGTACTTC. It is translated as CASSLGTLRGSRSSYEQYF.

This clonotype has ten or more counts. The chain joins TRBV12-3 or TRBV12-4 to TRBJ2-5, with D perhaps assigned TRBD1 or TRBD2 (6 bases each). V shed 1 base and J shed 5 bases, with 14 bases lying between them. The CDR3 extends over 15 amino acids. CDR3: CASSLDTAGGETQYF. The CDR3 region has the DNA TGTGCCAGCAGTTTAGACACAGCCGGGGGCGAGACCCAGTACTTC.

This clonotype has ten or more counts. V is TRBV6-6 and J is TRBJ1-1; tentatively, D is TRBD1 (5 bases). Germline V lookup: CDR1 MNHNY, CDR2 SVGAGI (reference sequence). V was cut by 0 bases and J by 1 base, with 27 bases left in between. The CDR3 length is 21 residues. The CDR3 is CASSYSRSGGRERASNTEAFF. CDR3 sequence (DNA): TGTGCCAGCAGTTACTCGCGGTCCGGCGGCAGGGAGCGGGCATCGAACACTGAAGCTTTCTTT.

There are a few counts of this clonotype. The V call is TRBV20-1, the J call TRBJ1-3; D gene ambiguous. Trimming pared 6 bases from V and 7 bases from J, leaving 16 bases between. CDR1 and CDR2 from the germline V gene are DFQATT and SNEGSKA (reference sequence). There are 13 residues in the CDR3. The DNA of the CDR3 is TGCAGTGCGCGGACGATAGGTCTGAACACCATATATTTT. Translating gives CSARTIGLNTIYF.

In its sample, this clonotype was seen many times. The chain combines TRBV7-9 with TRBJ2-5; TRBD2 agrees at 9 bases. This CDR3 has 16 amino acids. V shed 3 bases, J shed 1 base, and the junction held 6 bases outside the gene matches. Per the germline V gene, CDR1 is SEHNR and CDR2 is FQNEAQ (reference sequence). CDR3 bases: TGTGCCAGCAGCTTGTCAGCTAGCGGGGTCCAAGAGACCCAGTACTTC. Translation gives CASSLSASGVQETQYF.

This clonotype has a handful of counts. The CDR3 loop is CASSQRLAGGLLPSYNEQFF. CDR3 sequence (DNA): TGCGCCAGCAGCCAAAGACTAGCGGGAGGCCTTCTACCATCCTACAATGAGCAGTTCTTC. The chain is built from TRBV4-1 and TRBJ2-1, with 13 bases aligning to TRBD2. V shed 2 bases, J shed 1 base, and the junction held 11 bases outside the gene matches. The CDR3 runs 20 residues. Germline lookup yields CDR1 MGHRA and CDR2 YSYEKL.

Notes on this clonotype: A much larger clone is a single base away; this may be a read error. The rearrangement joins TRBV5-1 to TRBJ2-1; tentatively, D is TRBD2 (5 bases). CDR3 length: 14 amino acids. Per the germline V gene, CDR1 is SGHRS and CDR2 is YFSETQ. Trimming cost V 0 bases and J 4 bases, with 8 bases left between them. CDR3 bases: TGCGCCAGCAGCTTGGAAGAGGGATACAATGAGCAGTTCTTC. Amino acids: CASSLEEGYNEQFF.

CDR3 nucleotide sequence: TGTGCCACCAGTGAACGGACTAGCGGGAGGGCCGTGTGGACCGGGGAGCTGTTTTTT. Translated, it gives CATSERTSGRAVWTGELFF. The chain uses TRBV24-1 and TRBJ2-2, with 15 bases aligning to TRBD2. Germline trimming cut 4 bases from V and 5 bases from J; bases unmatched to any gene: 10. Per germline, CDR1 KGHDR and CDR2 SFDVKD. The CDR3 sequence is 19 residues long.

Ten or more counts support this clonotype. The chain combines TRBV5-1 with TRBJ2-7; 7 bases map to TRBD1. This CDR3 is 13 amino acids long. V shed 4 bases and J 5 bases; nucleotides not matched to a gene: 6. CDR1 and CDR2 (germline): SGHRS, YFSETQ. CDR3 amino acids: CASSPRQGHEQYF. The CDR3 region has the DNA TGCGCCAGCAGCCCCCGACAGGGACACGAGCAGTACTTC.

The CDR3 DNA reads TGTGCCAGCAGTCACAGGGGTGAGACCCAGTACTTC. This codes for CASSHRGETQYF. The chain links TRBV6-5 to TRBJ2-5, with TRBD1 matching 7 bases. The J segment lost 5 bases and the V segment lost 5 bases, leaving 2 bases of the junction unmatched. The germline V gene encodes CDR1 MNHEY and CDR2 SVGAGI. The length of the CDR3 is 12 residues.

In its sample, this clonotype was seen many times. V usage is TRBV2 and J usage is TRBJ2-7; D unclear. Germline CDR1 is SNHLY and CDR2 is FYNNEI. The CDR3 contains 12 residues. V was shortened by 6 bases and J by 5 bases, with 11 bases between the two germline ends. This chain's CDR3 is CASSSTWNEQYF. The CDR3, as DNA: TGTGCCAGCAGCTCCACGTGGAACGAGCAGTACTTC.

As for this clonotype: A read error is possible here, since a much larger clone lies one base away. The chain carries TRBV27 and TRBJ2-7; possibly TRBD1 or TRBD2 for D (5 bases each). Germline values: CDR1 MNHEY, CDR2 SMNVEV (reference sequence). This CDR3 region has 11 residues. Trimming took 10 bases from V and 9 from J, leaving 16 bases between them. The CDR3 sequence is CANGTLRGQYF. The CDR3 region has the DNA TGTGCCAACGGGACCCTCCGCGGGCAGTACTTC.

This clonotype occurred a few times. This sequence joins TRBV20-1 and TRBJ2-3; TRBD2 agrees at 14 bases. The CDR3 extends over 18 amino acids. Germline V gives CDR1 DFQATT, CDR2 SNEGSKA (reference sequence). Germline trimming cut 0 bases from V and 5 bases from J; bases unmatched to any gene: 10. CDR3 region: CSARDQWGLAGVVDTQYF. As DNA, the CDR3 is TGCAGTGCTAGAGATCAGTGGGGACTAGCGGGAGTGGTAGATACGCAGTATTTT.